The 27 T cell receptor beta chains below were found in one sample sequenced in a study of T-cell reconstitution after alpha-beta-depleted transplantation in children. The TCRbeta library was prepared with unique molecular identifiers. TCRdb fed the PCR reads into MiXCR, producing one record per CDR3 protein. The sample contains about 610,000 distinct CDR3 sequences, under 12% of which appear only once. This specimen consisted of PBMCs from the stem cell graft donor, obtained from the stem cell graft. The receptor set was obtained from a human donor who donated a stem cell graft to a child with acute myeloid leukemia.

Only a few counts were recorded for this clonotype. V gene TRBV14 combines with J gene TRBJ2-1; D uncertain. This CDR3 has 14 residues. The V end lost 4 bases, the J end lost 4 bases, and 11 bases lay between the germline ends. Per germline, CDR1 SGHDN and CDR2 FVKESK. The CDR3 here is CASSPGGFYNEQFF. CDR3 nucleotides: TGTGCCAGCAGCCCGGGTGGCTTTTACAATGAGCAGTTCTTC.

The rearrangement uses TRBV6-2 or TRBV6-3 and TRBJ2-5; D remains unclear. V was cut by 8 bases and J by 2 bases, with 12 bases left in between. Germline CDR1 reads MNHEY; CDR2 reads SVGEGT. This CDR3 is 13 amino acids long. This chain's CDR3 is CASSPEAQETQYF. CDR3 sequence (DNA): TGTGCCAGCTCACCCGAGGCTCAAGAGACCCAGTACTTC.

DNA for the CDR3: TGCGCCAGCAGGCCGACAGGAGGTTACGAGCAGTACTTC. Amino acids: CASRPTGGYEQYF. The chain recombines TRBV5-1 with TRBJ2-7; TRBD1 might be the D (6 bases). The length of the CDR3 is 13 residues. Germline V gives CDR1 SGHRS, CDR2 YFSETQ. V gave up 5 bases and J gave up 4 bases, with 13 bases separating them.

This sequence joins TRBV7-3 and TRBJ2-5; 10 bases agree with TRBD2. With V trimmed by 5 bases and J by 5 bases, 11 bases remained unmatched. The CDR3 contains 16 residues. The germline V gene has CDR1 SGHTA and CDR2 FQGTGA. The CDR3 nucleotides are TGTGCCAGCAGCGAAAACAGCGGGAGGGCCAGGGAGACCCAGTACTTC. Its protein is CASSENSGRARETQYF. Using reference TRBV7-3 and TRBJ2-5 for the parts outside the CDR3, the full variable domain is GAGVSQTPSNKVTEKGKYVELRCDPISGHTALYWYRQSLGQGPEFLIYFQGTGAADDSGLPNDRFFAVRPEGSVSTLKIQRTERGDSAVYLCASSENSGRARETQYFGPGTRLLVL.

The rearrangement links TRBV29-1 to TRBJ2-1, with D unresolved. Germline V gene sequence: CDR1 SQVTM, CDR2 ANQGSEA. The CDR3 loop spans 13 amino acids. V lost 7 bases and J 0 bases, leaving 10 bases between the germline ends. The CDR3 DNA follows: TGCAGCGGTTCATCCGGCTCCTACAATGAGCAGTTCTTC. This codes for CSGSSGSYNEQFF.

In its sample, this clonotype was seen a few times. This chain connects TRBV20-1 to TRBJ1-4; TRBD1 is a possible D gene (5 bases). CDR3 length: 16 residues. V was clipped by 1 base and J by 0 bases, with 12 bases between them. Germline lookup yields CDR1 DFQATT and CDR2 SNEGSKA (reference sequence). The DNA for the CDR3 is TGCAGTGCTAGAGCGGGGGGGATCGCAACTAATGAAAAACTGTTTTTT. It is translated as CSARAGGIATNEKLFF.

The CDR3 sequence: CAISETSGRKETQYF. Written as DNA, the CDR3 is TGTGCCATCAGTGAGACTAGCGGGAGGAAAGAGACCCAGTACTTC. This chain joins TRBV10-3 and TRBJ2-5, with 12 bases aligning to TRBD2. Germline V gene data show CDR1 as ENHRY and CDR2 as SYGVKD. Losses at the gene ends were 2 bases for V and 3 bases for J; bases not matched to a gene: 1. CDR3 size: 15 residues.

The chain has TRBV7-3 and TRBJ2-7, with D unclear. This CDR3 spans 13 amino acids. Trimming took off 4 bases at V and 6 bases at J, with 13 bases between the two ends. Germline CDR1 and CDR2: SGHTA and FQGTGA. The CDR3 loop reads CASSSPPHTEQYF. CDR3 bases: TGTGCCAGCAGCTCCCCCCCACATACCGAGCAGTACTTC.

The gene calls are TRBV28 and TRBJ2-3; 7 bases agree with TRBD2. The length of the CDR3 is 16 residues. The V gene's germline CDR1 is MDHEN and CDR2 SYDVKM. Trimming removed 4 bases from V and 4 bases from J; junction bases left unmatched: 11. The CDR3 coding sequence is TGTGCCAGCAGTTCCCCGGTAGCGGGTTGGGCAGATACGCAGTATTTT. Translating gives CASSSPVAGWADTQYF. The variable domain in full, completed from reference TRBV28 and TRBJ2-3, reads DVKVTQSSRYLVKRTGEKVFLECVQDMDHENMFWYRQDPGLGLRLIYFSYDVKMKEKGDIPEGYSVSREKKERFSLILESASTNQTSMYLCASSSPVAGWADTQYFGPGTRLTVL.

Here the CDR3 reads CASSLSGTSGEQYF. The CDR3 nucleotides read TGTGCCAGCAGTTTATCCGGGACTAGTGGCGAGCAGTACTTC. The genes are TRBV27 and TRBJ2-7, with 8 bases identical to TRBD2. CDR3 length: 14 amino acids. Germline V lookup: CDR1 MNHEY, CDR2 SMNVEV (reference sequence). Unmatched junction bases numbered 4, after V lost 0 bases and J lost 6 bases.

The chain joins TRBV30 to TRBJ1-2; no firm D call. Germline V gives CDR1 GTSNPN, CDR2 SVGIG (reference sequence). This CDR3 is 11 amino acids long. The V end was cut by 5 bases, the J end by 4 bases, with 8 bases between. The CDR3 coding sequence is TGTGCCTGGGGGCTTAGCTATGGCTACACCTTC. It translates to CAWGLSYGYTF. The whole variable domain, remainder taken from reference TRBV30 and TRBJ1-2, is SQTIHQWPATLVQPVGSPLSLECTVEGTSNPNLYWYRQAAGRGLQLLFYSVGIGQISSEVPQNLSASRPQDRQFILSSKKLLLSDSGFYLCAWGLSYGYTFGSGTRLTVV.

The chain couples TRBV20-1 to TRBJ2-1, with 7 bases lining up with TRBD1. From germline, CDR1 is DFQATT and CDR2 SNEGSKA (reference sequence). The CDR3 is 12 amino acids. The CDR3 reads CSGNRGNNEQFF. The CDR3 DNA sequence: TGCAGCGGGAACAGGGGTAACAATGAGCAGTTCTTC.

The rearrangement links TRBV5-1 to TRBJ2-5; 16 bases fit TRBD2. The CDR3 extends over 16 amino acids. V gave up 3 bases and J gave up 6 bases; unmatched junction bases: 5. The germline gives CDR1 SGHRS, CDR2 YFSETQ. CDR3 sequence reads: CASSSGLAGGAKTQYF. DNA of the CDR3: TGCGCCAGCAGCTCGGGACTAGCGGGAGGGGCGAAGACCCAGTACTTC.

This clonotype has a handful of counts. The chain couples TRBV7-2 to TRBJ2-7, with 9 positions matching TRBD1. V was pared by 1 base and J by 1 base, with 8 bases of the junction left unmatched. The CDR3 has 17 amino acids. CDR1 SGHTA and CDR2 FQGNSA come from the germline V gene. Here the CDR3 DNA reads TGTGCCAGCAGCTTAGTACAGGACAGGGGACTATCCTACGAGCAGTACTTC. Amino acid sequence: CASSLVQDRGLSYEQYF.

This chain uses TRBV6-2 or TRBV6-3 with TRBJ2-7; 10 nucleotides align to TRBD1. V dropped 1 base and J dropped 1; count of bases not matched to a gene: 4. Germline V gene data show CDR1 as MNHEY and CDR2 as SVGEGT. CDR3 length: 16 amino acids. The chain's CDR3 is CASSYFRTGGSYEQYF. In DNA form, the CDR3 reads TGTGCCAGCAGTTACTTTCGGACAGGGGGATCCTACGAGCAGTACTTC.

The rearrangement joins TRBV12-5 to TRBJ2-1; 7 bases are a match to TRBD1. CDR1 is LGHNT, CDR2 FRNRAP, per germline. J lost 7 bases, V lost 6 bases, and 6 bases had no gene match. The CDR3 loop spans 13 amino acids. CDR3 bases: TGTGCTAGTGGCCTAGGACAGGTGAATGAGCAGTTCTTC. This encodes CASGLGQVNEQFF.

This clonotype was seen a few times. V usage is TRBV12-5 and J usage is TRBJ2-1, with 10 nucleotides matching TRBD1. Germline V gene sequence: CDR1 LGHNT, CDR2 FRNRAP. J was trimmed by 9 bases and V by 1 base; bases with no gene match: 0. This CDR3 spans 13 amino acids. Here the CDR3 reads CASGLGTGGEQFF. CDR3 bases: TGTGCTAGTGGTTTGGGGACAGGGGGTGAGCAGTTCTTC.

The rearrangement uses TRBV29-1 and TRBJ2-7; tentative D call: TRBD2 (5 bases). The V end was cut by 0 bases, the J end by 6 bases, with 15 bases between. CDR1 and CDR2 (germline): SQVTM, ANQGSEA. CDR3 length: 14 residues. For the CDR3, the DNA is TGCAGCGTTGAAGATGGGGAGATTTGGTCCGAGCAGTACTTC. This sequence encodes CSVEDGEIWSEQYF.

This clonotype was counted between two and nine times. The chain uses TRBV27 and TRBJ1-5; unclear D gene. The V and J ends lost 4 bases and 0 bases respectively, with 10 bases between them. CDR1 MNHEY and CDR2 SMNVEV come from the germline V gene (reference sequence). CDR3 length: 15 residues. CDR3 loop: CASSYSKFSNQPQHF. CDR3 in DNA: TGTGCCAGCAGTTATTCGAAATTTAGCAATCAGCCCCAGCATTTT.

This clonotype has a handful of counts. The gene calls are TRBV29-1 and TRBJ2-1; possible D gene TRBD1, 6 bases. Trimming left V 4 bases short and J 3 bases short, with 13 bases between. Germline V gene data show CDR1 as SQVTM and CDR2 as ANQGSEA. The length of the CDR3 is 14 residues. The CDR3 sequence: CSVGAPGVYNEQFF. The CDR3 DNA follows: TGCAGCGTTGGCGCGCCAGGGGTCTACAATGAGCAGTTCTTC.

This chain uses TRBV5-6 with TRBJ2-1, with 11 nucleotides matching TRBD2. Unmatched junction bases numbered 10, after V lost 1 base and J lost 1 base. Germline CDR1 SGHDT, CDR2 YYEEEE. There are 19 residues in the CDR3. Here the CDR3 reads CASSLTSGRWGRSYNEQFF. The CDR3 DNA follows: TGTGCCAGCAGCTTGACTAGCGGGAGATGGGGTAGGTCCTACAATGAGCAGTTCTTC.

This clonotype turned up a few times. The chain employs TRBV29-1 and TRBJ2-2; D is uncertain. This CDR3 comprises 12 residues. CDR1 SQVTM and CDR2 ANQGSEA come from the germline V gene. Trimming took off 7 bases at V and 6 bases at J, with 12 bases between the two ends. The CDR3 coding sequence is TGCAGCGCCAAGACTGGCCCCGGGGAGCTGTTTTTT. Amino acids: CSAKTGPGELFF.

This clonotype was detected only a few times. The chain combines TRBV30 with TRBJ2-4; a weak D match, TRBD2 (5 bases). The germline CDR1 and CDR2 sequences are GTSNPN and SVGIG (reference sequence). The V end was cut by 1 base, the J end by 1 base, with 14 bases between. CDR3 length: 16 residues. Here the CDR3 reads CAWSGPAVGAKNIQYF. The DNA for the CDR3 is TGTGCCTGGAGTGGACCAGCGGTGGGGGCCAAAAACATTCAGTACTTC.

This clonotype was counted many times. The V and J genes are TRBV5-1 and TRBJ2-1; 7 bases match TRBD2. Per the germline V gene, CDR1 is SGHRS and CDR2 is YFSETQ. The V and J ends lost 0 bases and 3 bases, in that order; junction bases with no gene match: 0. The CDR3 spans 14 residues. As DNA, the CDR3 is TGCGCCAGCAGCTTGGTAGCGGGCTACAATGAGCAGTTCTTC. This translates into CASSLVAGYNEQFF.

In DNA form, the CDR3 reads TGCGCCAGCAGCCAAGATTGGCGGGAAGTGGATGGCTACACCTTC. Translation gives CASSQDWREVDGYTF. This chain connects TRBV4-3 to TRBJ1-2, with unresolved D. Deletions cut 0 bases from V and 6 bases from J, with 14 bases between. Germline lookup yields CDR1 LGHNA and CDR2 YSLEER. The CDR3 is 15 residues long.

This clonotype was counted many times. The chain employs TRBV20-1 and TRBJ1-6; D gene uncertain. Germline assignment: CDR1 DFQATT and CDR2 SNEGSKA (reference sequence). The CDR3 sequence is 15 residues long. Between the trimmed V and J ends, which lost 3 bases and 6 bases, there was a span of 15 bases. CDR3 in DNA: TGCAGTGCTAGCGCGAGGGCCACTAGTAATTCACCCCTCCACTTT. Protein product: CSASARATSNSPLHF.

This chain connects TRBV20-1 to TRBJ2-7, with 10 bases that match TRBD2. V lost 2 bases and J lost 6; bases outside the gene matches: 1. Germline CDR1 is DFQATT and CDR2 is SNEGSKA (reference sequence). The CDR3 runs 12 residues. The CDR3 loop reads CSARLAGVEQYF. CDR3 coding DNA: TGCAGTGCTAGACTAGCGGGAGTCGAGCAGTACTTC.